A selection of T cell receptor beta chains follows, all from one sample in a study of T cells in Graves' hyperthyroidism and ophthalmopathy. In TCRdb, the multiplex PCR reads were re-called with MiXCR into one record per CDR3 protein. The repertoire holds around 350,000 distinct CDR3 sequences, with about 20% as singletons. The sequencing input was blood. Receptors originate from a woman aged 18-30 years with Graves' hyperthyroidism. CDR3s include the opening cysteine and the closing phenylalanine or tryptophan. D genes are given only for firm matches. Only some rows state a clone size, as once, few, many or a class for expanded clones.

>TRBV27|TRBJ1-2|11|-|many
CASSLGQNYTF
TGTGCCAGCAGCCTCGGACAGAACTACACCTTC
>TRBV6-5|TRBJ2-7|14|-|many
CASSYSSVTYEQYF
TGTGCCAGCAGTTACTCTTCAGTTACCTACGAGCAGTACTTC
>TRBV13|TRBJ1-1|15|-|many
CASSLVGVEYTEAFF
TGTGCCAGCAGCTTAGTTGGGGTCGAGTACACTGAAGCTTTCTTT
>TRBV6-1|TRBJ2-5|16|-|few
CASECLDSYLEETQYF
TGTGCCAGCGAGTGTCTGGACAGCTACCTAGAGGAGACCCAGTACTTC
>TRBV5-1|TRBJ1-4|14|-|-
CASSQEGRGEKLFF
TGCGCCAGTAGCCAGGAGGGAAGGGGTGAAAAACTGTTTTTT
>TRBV5-1|TRBJ2-5|14|TRBD1|-
CASNLGQGRETQYF
TGCGCCAGCAACCTAGGACAGGGACGAGAGACCCAGTACTTC
>TRBV10-3|TRBJ1-2|17|TRBD1|many
CAISESGTPGQGRGYTF
TGTGCCATCAGTGAGTCAGGAACGCCGGGACAGGGCCGCGGCTACACCTTC
>TRBV20-1|TRBJ1-1|13|-|many
CSARVLAGTEAFF
TGCAGTGCTAGAGTACTAGCGGGCACTGAAGCTTTCTTT
>TRBV6-1|TRBJ2-5|16|-|many
CASSPWAATIQETQYF
TGTGCCAGCTCCCCCTGGGCGGCGACTATCCAAGAGACCCAGTACTTC
>TRBV20-1|TRBJ2-7|15|TRBD2|-
CSADPPGGGSYEQYF
TGCAGTGCTGACCCCCCGGGAGGGGGCTCCTACGAGCAGTACTTC
>TRBV4-2|TRBJ2-2|17|-|many
CASSQEPRGANTGELFF
TGTGCCAGCAGCCAAGAGCCAAGGGGCGCGAACACCGGGGAGCTGTTTTTT
>TRBV10-2|TRBJ1-1|13|-|many
CASSESPGARAFF
TGCGCCAGCAGTGAGTCACCAGGGGCGAGGGCTTTCTTT
>TRBV5-5|TRBJ2-5|14|-|-
CASSCGSVGETQYF
TGTGCCAGCAGCTGCGGGTCGGTGGGTGAGACCCAGTACTTC
>TRBV27|TRBJ1-2|17|-|many
CASSLSVGVPGLYGYTF
TGTGCCAGCAGTTTATCCGTGGGTGTCCCAGGCCTCTATGGCTACACCTTC
>TRBV7-8|TRBJ1-1|14|-|many
CASSLVSGSREAFF
TGTGCCAGCAGCTTAGTCTCAGGGAGTAGAGAAGCTTTCTTT
>TRBV4-1|TRBJ1-1|15|-|many
CASSPRRLLNTEAFF
TGCGCCAGCAGCCCCAGGAGGCTGCTGAACACTGAAGCTTTCTTT
>TRBV10-3|TRBJ1-1|16|-|many
CASSESRVWVNTEAFF
TGTGCCAGCAGTGAGTCGCGTGTCTGGGTGAACACTGAAGCTTTCTTT
>TRBV7-3|TRBJ1-1|13|-|many
CASSPGVHTEAFF
TGTGCCAGCAGCCCCGGCGTTCACACTGAAGCTTTCTTT
>TRBV6-1|TRBJ2-7|14|-|many
CASSEWVSTYEQYF
TGTGCCAGCAGTGAATGGGTATCGACCTACGAGCAGTACTTC
>TRBV29-1|TRBJ2-5|12|-|many
CSVEGAQETQYF
TGCAGCGTTGAAGGGGCCCAAGAGACCCAGTACTTC
>TRBV14|TRBJ1-1|13|-|many
CASSQDKGTEAFF
TGTGCCAGCAGCCAAGATAAAGGAACTGAAGCTTTCTTT
>TRBV6-5|TRBJ2-5|18|TRBD2|few
CASSYSPSPSGVQETQYF
TGTGCCAGCAGTTATTCCCCATCGCCTAGCGGGGTGCAAGAGACCCAGTACTTC
>TRBV11-3|TRBJ1-1|15|-|many
CASSLETGGVSEAFF
TGTGCCAGCAGCTTAGAAACCGGGGGCGTTTCTGAAGCTTTCTTT
>TRBV6-1|TRBJ1-5|15|TRBD1|-
CASSELRIGGDPQHF
TGTGCCAGCAGTGAACTAAGGATAGGGGGCGACCCTCAGCATTTT
>TRBV12-3/TRBV12-4|TRBJ2-2|15|-|many
CASSRQAANTGELFF
TGTGCCAGCAGTCGACAGGCCGCGAACACCGGGGAGCTGTTTTTT
>TRBV6-1|TRBJ2-3|14|TRBD1|few
CASSPDRAEDTQYF
TGTGCCAGCAGCCCCGACAGGGCGGAAGATACGCAGTATTTT